This T cell receptor beta chain was obtained from a study of early T cells in non-severe SARS-CoV-2 infection. Via MiXCR, TCRdb re-called the 5' RACE reads, giving one row per CDR3 protein. The data contain tens of thousands of distinct CDR3 sequences, under 15% of them singletons. The receptor comes from an adult who was a healthcare worker with PCR-confirmed SARS-CoV-2 infection or an uninfected control (not recorded which). Input material: whole blood.

CDR3 region: CSASPSLLPYEQYF. CDR3 bases: TGCAGTGCTAGTCCCAGCCTCCTCCCCTACGAGCAGTACTTC. The V call is TRBV20-1, the J call TRBJ2-7; no definite D call. V lost 3 bases, J lost 2 bases, and 14 bases lay in between. The CDR3 contains 14 residues. The V gene's germline CDR1 is DFQATT and CDR2 SNEGSKA (reference sequence).